These 9 T cell receptor beta chains were all obtained from the same sample, sequenced in a study of intratumoral heterogeneity in liver cancer. Receptor libraries were prepared by the immunoSEQ multiplex PCR assay. The source is immuneACCESS, and TCRdb retained only in-frame sequences with V and J called. Part of the clones is not carried over; for the studies checked, unresolved V genes explain less than half of this, and the remainder is unexplained. This sample gives just over 20,000 clones in total; just under 75% of them show up just once. Of the sample, approximately 18% is held by the ten largest clones. The sequencing used tumor-adjacent normal tissue, collected before any cancer treatment. The receptors here all came from a woman between 70 and 85 years old with hepatocellular carcinoma.

The chain couples TRBV5-1 to TRBJ1-2; 8 nucleotides line up with TRBD1. Trimming removed 2 bases from V and 4 bases from J; junction bases left unmatched: 10. The CDR3 spans 16 residues. Germline V gene lookup returns CDR1 SGHRS and CDR2 YFSETQ. CDR3 region: CASSFMDRARSYGYTF. The CDR3 bases are TGCGCCAGCAGCTTCATGGACAGGGCGAGATCCTATGGCTACACCTTC.

The chain uses TRBV19 and TRBJ2-7; no clear D gene. The CDR3 extends over 14 amino acids. V lost 0 bases and J 3 bases, leaving 9 bases between the germline ends. Germline CDR1 LNHDA, CDR2 SQIVND (reference sequence). CDR3 coding DNA: TGTGCCAGTAGTATAGAAATCGGCCTCTACGAGCAGTACTTC. Protein: CASSIEIGLYEQYF.

The genes are TRBV19 and TRBJ2-2, with D perhaps matching TRBD1 (5 bases). There are 17 residues in the CDR3. V was pared by 4 bases and J by 6 bases, with 21 bases between. The germline gives CDR1 LNHDA, CDR2 SQIVND (reference sequence). CDR3 sequence reads: CASSNPRAGHQAGELFF. The CDR3 DNA reads TGTGCCAGTAGTAACCCTCGGGCAGGGCATCAGGCCGGGGAGCTGTTTTTT.

The rearrangement links TRBV24-1 to TRBJ2-2; either TRBD1 or TRBD2 may supply D (5 bases each). Germline V gene sequence: CDR1 KGHDR, CDR2 SFDVKD. The CDR3 extends over 15 amino acids. V gave up 0 bases and J gave up 6 bases, with 10 bases separating them. The CDR3 spells CATSDLLLGAGELFF. DNA for the CDR3: TGTGCCACCAGTGATTTGCTGTTGGGGGCCGGGGAGCTGTTTTTT.

The J gene is TRBJ2-7, the V gene TRBV27; possibly TRBD2 for D (5 bases). This CDR3 is built from 15 residues. V lost 2 bases, J lost 1 base, and 12 bases lay in between. Germline-derived CDR1 and CDR2 are MNHEY and SMNVEV (reference sequence). The CDR3 reads CASSLEAGQSYEQYF. The DNA of the CDR3 is TGTGCCAGCAGTTTAGAGGCGGGCCAGTCCTACGAGCAGTACTTC.

This clone counts as medium-sized (0.01 to 0.1%). V usage is TRBV5-1 and J usage is TRBJ2-1, with D perhaps matching TRBD2 (5 bases). The V and J ends lost 0 bases and 4 bases respectively, with 14 bases between them. Germline CDR1 is SGHRS and CDR2 is YFSETQ. The CDR3 has 16 residues. CDR3 DNA sequence: TGCGCCAGCAGCTTGGATGGGCGGGCCGCTTACAATGAGCAGTTCTTC. This sequence encodes CASSLDGRAAYNEQFF.

The chain has TRBV15 and TRBJ2-3, with TRBD2 matching 7 bases. Trimming at V came to 5 bases and at J to 5 bases, leaving 7 bases not matched to a gene. The CDR3 length is 14 residues. Germline lookup yields CDR1 LNHNV and CDR2 YYDKDF (reference sequence). In DNA, the CDR3 is TGTGCCACCAGCTTCCGGACTAGAGGAGATACGCAGTATTTT. Its translation: CATSFRTRGDTQYF.

The J gene is TRBJ1-5, the V gene TRBV19; TRBD1 aligns across 12 bases. This CDR3 contains 17 residues. V was clipped by 3 bases and J by 1 base; unmatched bases: 4. Germline CDR1 LNHDA, CDR2 SQIVND (reference sequence). The CDR3 loop is CASSIGTGGLSNQPQHF. The CDR3 nucleotides read TGTGCCAGTAGTATTGGGACAGGGGGCCTAAGCAATCAGCCCCAGCATTTT.

This chain connects TRBV2 to TRBJ1-5, with D perhaps TRBD1 (5 bases). V lost 0 bases to trimming and J lost 9 bases, with 15 bases between them. Looked up from germline, CDR1 is SNHLY and CDR2 is FYNNEI. This CDR3 is 15 amino acids long. CDR3 in amino acids: CASSEALRGGTPQHF. CDR3 bases: TGTGCCAGCAGTGAAGCGCTGAGGGGTGGGACGCCCCAGCATTTT.